This T cell receptor beta chain was found in a study of shared clonotypes between healthy human individuals. The CDR3 spans 15 residues. Trimming took 4 bases from V and 2 from J, leaving 15 bases between them. Germline V CDR1 and CDR2: SGHVS, FQNEAQ. Study observations and caveats: Donors were few, which limited the genetic and exposure-history diversity represented. Apart from blood, nothing was sampled; tissue repertoires likely differ.

Researchers sequenced unsorted PBMC DNA using ten immunoSEQ deep assay plates. TCRdb's table, derived via immunoSEQ multiplex PCR, lists solely in-frame clones and lacks some. This sample has about 490,000 clones, with about three quarters found just once. On this clone: Antigen: not known.

The chain is built from TRBV7-8 and TRBJ2-7; D remains unclear. The material sequenced was PBMCs. This receptor was taken from a woman aged 40 to 49 in good health. Some clones in this sample may be carry-over from other donors' samples. Written as DNA, the CDR3 is TGTGCCAGCAGCTATCTCGGCGACGGTACCTACGAGCAGTACTTC. Translation gives CASSYLGDGTYEQYF.